This note documents a single T cell receptor beta chain sequence. Documented time point: patch test 2, 6 weeks after DPC sensitization. Treatment defined: therapeutic diphenylcyclopropenone sensitization with weekly scalp DPC. Germline V lookup: CDR1 SEHNR, CDR2 FQNEAQ (reference sequence). The V gene lost 6 bases and the J gene lost 6 bases, with 24 bases spanning the gap. The CDR3 length is 17 residues. The sample belongs to a study of human T cells and chemical hapten exposure. TCRdb processed the RACE reads anew with MiXCR; each CDR3 protein has one entry. Counted here are about 350,000 distinct CDR3 sequences, 6% to 7% occurring once; the ten biggest clones make up about 6%.

The material sequenced was whole blood, taken in connection with sensitization to the hapten diphenylcyclopropenone (DPC). The rearrangement links TRBV7-9 to TRBJ2-1; D might be TRBD2 (5 bases). This receptor was obtained from a woman in her late teens or twenties with alopecia areata. Some clones in this sample may be carry-over from other donors' samples. CDR3 loop: CASSQTFGIYFSNEQFF. CDR3 nucleotides: TGTGCCAGCAGTCAAACATTCGGGATTTACTTTAGCAATGAGCAGTTCTTC.